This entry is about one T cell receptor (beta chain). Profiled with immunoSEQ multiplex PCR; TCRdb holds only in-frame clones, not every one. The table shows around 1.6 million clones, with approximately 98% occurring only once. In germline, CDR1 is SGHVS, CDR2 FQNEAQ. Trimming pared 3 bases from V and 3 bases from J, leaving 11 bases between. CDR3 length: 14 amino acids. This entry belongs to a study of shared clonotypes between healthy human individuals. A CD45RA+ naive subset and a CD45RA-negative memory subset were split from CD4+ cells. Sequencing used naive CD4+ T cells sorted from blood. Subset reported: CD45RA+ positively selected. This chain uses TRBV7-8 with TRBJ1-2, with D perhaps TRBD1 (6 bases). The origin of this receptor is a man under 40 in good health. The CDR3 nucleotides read TGTGCCAGCAGCTTGGGATGGGGGCACTATGGCTACACCTTC. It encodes CASSLGWGHYGYTF.